This passage covers 14 T cell receptor beta chains from one sample sequenced in a study of shared clonotypes between healthy human individuals (TCRdb year 2020). The library relied on the immunoSEQ multiplex PCR assay. Drawn from immuneACCESS, this table holds only the in-frame rearrangements with V and J called that TCRdb kept. Clones are partly lost; checked studies trace under half to an unresolved V gene and leave the rest unexplained. Across this sample there are 1.5 million to 1.9 million clones, with 98% seen only once. Roughly 0.45% of the sample is taken by the ten largest. Sequenced sample: naive CD4+ T cells sorted from blood. The cell subset or site label here, explained by the study, means: CD45RA+ positively selected. All receptors derive from a man aged 25-45 years in good health.

This chain joins TRBV7-3 and TRBJ1-2; D call uncertain. Germline-derived CDR1 and CDR2 are SGHTA and FQGTGA. This CDR3 has 14 residues. V dropped 5 bases and J dropped 2 bases, with 12 bases sitting between them. CDR3 residues: CASSPGLNNYGYTF. The CDR3 DNA reads as TGTGCCAGCAGCCCCGGACTGAACAACTATGGCTACACCTTC.

V gene TRBV5-1 combines with J gene TRBJ1-1; D not resolved. V was trimmed by 0 bases and J by 2 bases, leaving 8 bases between them. Per the germline V gene, CDR1 is SGHRS and CDR2 is YFSETQ. The CDR3 has 14 residues. The CDR3 sequence: CASSLAPSNTEAFF. CDR3 nucleotide sequence: TGCGCCAGCAGCTTGGCCCCCTCTAACACTGAAGCTTTCTTT.

This chain uses TRBV7-9 with TRBJ2-4, with TRBD1 matching over 9 bases. Trimming cost V 3 bases and J 1 base; bases outside gene matches: 4. Germline-derived CDR1 and CDR2 are SEHNR and FQNEAQ (reference sequence). The CDR3 runs to 16 residues. CDR3 region: CASSFRTGEAKNIQYF. DNA of the CDR3: TGTGCCAGCAGCTTTCGGACAGGGGAGGCCAAAAACATTCAGTACTTC. The whole variable domain, filled in from reference TRBV7-9 and TRBJ2-4, reads DTGVSQNPRHKITKRGQNVTFRCDPISEHNRLYWYRQTLGQGPEFLTYFQNEAQLEKSRLLSDRFSAERPKGSFSTLEIQRTEQGDSAMYLCASSFRTGEAKNIQYFGAGTRLSVL.

The chain combines TRBV10-1 with TRBJ1-3; D is undetermined. Germline V gene lookup returns CDR1 WNHNN and CDR2 SYGVQD (reference sequence). The CDR3 extends over 16 amino acids. V lost 3 bases and J 2 bases, leaving 14 bases between the germline ends. The CDR3 is CASSENRRAAGNTIYF. Written as DNA, the CDR3 is TGCGCCAGCAGTGAAAACCGGAGGGCAGCTGGAAACACCATATATTTT.

This sequence joins TRBV5-1 and TRBJ2-1; perhaps TRBD2 as D (6 bases). This CDR3 is 14 amino acids long. Trimming cost V 4 bases and J 0 bases, with 8 bases left between them. Germline lookup yields CDR1 SGHRS and CDR2 YFSETQ. The CDR3 DNA is TGCGCCAGCAGCCAGGGAGGCTCCTACAATGAGCAGTTCTTC. It translates to CASSQGGSYNEQFF.

The chain employs TRBV7-8 and TRBJ2-4, with 7 positions matching TRBD2. This CDR3 has 20 residues. Germline-derived CDR1 and CDR2 are SGHVS and FQNEAQ. V dropped 5 bases and J dropped 0; count of bases not matched to a gene: 19. CDR3 amino acids: CASSTRGREKLTVAKNIQYF. CDR3 nucleotide sequence: TGTGCCAGCAGCACCCGAGGGCGGGAGAAGCTGACAGTAGCCAAAAACATTCAGTACTTC.

The rearrangement joins TRBV5-4 to TRBJ2-5; possible D gene TRBD1, 6 bases. The V end lost 2 bases, the J end lost 5 bases, and 19 bases lay between the germline ends. The CDR3 runs 16 residues. Germline lookup yields CDR1 SGHNT and CDR2 YYREEE (reference sequence). CDR3 sequence: CASSFTGTRGRETQYF. The CDR3 coding sequence is TGTGCCAGCAGCTTTACCGGGACACGGGGTAGGGAGACCCAGTACTTC.

V and J are TRBV5-8 and TRBJ2-2; 14 nucleotides match TRBD2. Germline V lookup: CDR1 SGHTS, CDR2 YDEGEE. The V gene end was trimmed by 0 bases and the J gene end by 6 bases; junction bases not matched to a gene: 4. This CDR3 contains 17 residues. CDR3 residues: CASSLGLAGGPSGELFF. The CDR3 coding sequence is TGTGCCAGCAGCTTGGGACTAGCGGGAGGGCCCTCCGGGGAGCTGTTTTTT.

J is TRBJ2-2 and V is TRBV27; 11 bases agree with TRBD2. CDR1 MNHEY and CDR2 SMNVEV come from the germline V gene (reference sequence). This CDR3 contains 20 residues. V lost 6 bases and J lost 6; bases outside the gene matches: 21. The CDR3 reads CASRRILGPGLAALAGELFF. CDR3 in DNA: TGTGCCAGCAGGAGGATCTTGGGACCGGGACTAGCGGCTTTGGCCGGGGAGCTGTTTTTT.

In DNA, the CDR3 is TGCGCCAGCAGCTTGTTGCGTAGCACAGATACGCAGTATTTT. Amino acid sequence: CASSLLRSTDTQYF. This chain joins TRBV5-1 and TRBJ2-3; D ambiguous. CDR1 and CDR2 (germline): SGHRS, YFSETQ. The CDR3 is made up of 14 amino acids. V lost 1 base and J 0 bases, leaving 6 bases between the germline ends.

This sequence joins TRBV18 and TRBJ2-1, with 7 bases fitting TRBD2. V shed 8 bases and J 2 bases; nucleotides not matched to a gene: 12. The CDR3 length is 16 residues. Germline V lookup: CDR1 KGHSH, CDR2 LQKENI. CDR3 nucleotide sequence: TGTGCCAGCCGTACCTCCCCTGCGGGAGCCTACAATGAGCAGTTCTTC. Protein sequence: CASRTSPAGAYNEQFF.

V and J are TRBV19 and TRBJ2-7, with D maybe TRBD1 (5 bases). CDR3 size: 15 residues. The V gene's germline CDR1 is LNHDA and CDR2 SQIVND (reference sequence). Trimming took off 3 bases at V and 5 bases at J, with 17 bases between the two ends. The DNA of the CDR3 is TGTGCCAGTAGTATGCGCGGTGGGGCTCTGAACGAGCAGTACTTC. This sequence encodes CASSMRGGALNEQYF.

CDR3 in DNA: TGCGCCAGCAGCCAAGATGCAGGGTCGGCAGGAAACACCATATATTTT. It is translated as CASSQDAGSAGNTIYF. The gene calls are TRBV4-3 and TRBJ1-3, with a possible D match to TRBD1 (5 bases). The V end lost 0 bases, the J end lost 4 bases, and 13 bases lay between the germline ends. The CDR3 sequence is 16 residues long. Germline CDR1 LGHNA, CDR2 YSLEER.

The chain recombines TRBV10-3 with TRBJ2-3, with D maybe TRBD2 (6 bases). Trimming cost V 8 bases and J 6 bases, with 15 bases left between them. Per germline, CDR1 ENHRY and CDR2 SYGVKD. The CDR3 runs to 13 residues. As DNA, the CDR3 is TGTGCCATCGGGGACTTCTCCCCCGATACGCAGTATTTT. It is translated as CAIGDFSPDTQYF.